These T cell receptor beta chains were read from a single sample in a study of T cell responses to AZD1222 COVID-19 vaccine. Clones were sequenced by immunoSEQ multiplex PCR, and TCRdb holds only the in-frame ones, with some missing. Of 95,000 to 130,000 clones in the sample, approximately 84% are singletons; the top ten hold around 7.5%. The sequencing used peripheral blood, collected on day 0 of AZD1222 vaccination. These receptors were collected from an adult in good health. CDR3s include the opening cysteine and the closing phenylalanine or tryptophan. A D gene is named only where the DNA matches it firmly. Rows may omit the clone size; those that give it use once, few, many or a size class.

V	size	D	J	CDR3	DNA
TRBV2	.	TRBD1	TRBJ1-4	CASTPQGAHEKLFF	TGTGCCAGTACACCACAGGGGGCTCATGAAAAACTGTTTTTT
TRBV3-1/TRBV3-2	.	.	TRBJ1-5	CASSSPGSNQPQHF	TGTGCCAGCAGCAGCCCCGGTAGCAATCAGCCCCAGCATTTT
TRBV4-2	.	.	TRBJ1-6	CASSQEGPRVFDSPLHF	TGTGCCAGCAGCCAGGAGGGGCCGCGGGTTTTTGATTCACCCCTCCACTTT
TRBV7-2	few	.	TRBJ2-7	CASSSTVSASYEQYF	TGTGCCAGCAGCTCGACTGTCTCCGCCTCCTACGAGCAGTACTTC
TRBV11-3	.	.	TRBJ2-1	CASSLGISNEQFF	TGTGCCAGCAGCTTAGGAATTAGCAATGAGCAGTTCTTC
TRBV24-1	.	.	TRBJ2-3	CATSVRTDPTDTQYF	TGTGCCACCAGTGTTAGGACAGACCCCACAGATACGCAGTATTTT
TRBV28	.	.	TRBJ1-5	CASRSGWEGINQPQHF	TGTGCCAGCAGGTCTGGGTGGGAGGGAATCAATCAGCCCCAGCATTTT
TRBV13	once	TRBD2	TRBJ2-2	CASSLVSSSGIAGELFF	TGTGCCAGCAGCTTAGTGAGTTCGAGCGGGATAGCCGGGGAGCTGTTTTTT
TRBV5-4	.	.	TRBJ1-2	CALSGGGGNYGYTF	TGTGCCCTCAGTGGTGGCGGGGGTAACTATGGCTACACCTTC
TRBV4-1	once	.	TRBJ2-1	CASSQGRDPNEQFF	TGCGCCAGCAGCCAAGGCAGGGACCCCAATGAGCAGTTCTTC
TRBV5-4	.	.	TRBJ1-3	CASSPSPVSSGNTIYF	TGTGCCAGCAGCCCGAGCCCCGTCAGCTCTGGAAACACCATATATTTT
TRBV7-2	.	TRBD1	TRBJ2-7	CASSTDRAYEQYF	TGTGCCAGCAGCACGGACAGGGCCTACGAGCAGTACTTC
TRBV19	.	.	TRBJ1-2	CASSAFDSLNYGYTF	TGTGCCAGTAGTGCTTTCGACAGTTTAAACTATGGCTACACCTTC
TRBV19	.	.	TRBJ2-1	CASSPDRNEQFF	TGTGCCAGTAGTCCGGACAGAAATGAGCAGTTCTTC
TRBV5-3	.	.	TRBJ2-7	CARTSFTPYEQYF	TGTGCCAGAACGTCTTTTACTCCCTACGAGCAGTACTTC
TRBV27	.	.	TRBJ1-1	CASSLFDSLNTEAFF	TGTGCCAGCAGTTTATTTGACAGCTTAAACACTGAAGCTTTCTTT
TRBV19	.	TRBD1	TRBJ2-7	CASSRPGQGISKQYF	TGTGCCAGTAGTCGACCGGGACAGGGTATATCCAAGCAGTACTTC
TRBV28	.	TRBD2	TRBJ2-7	CASRGDDSYEQYF	TGTGCCAGCCGGGGGGACGACTCCTACGAGCAGTACTTC
TRBV7-8	few	.	TRBJ1-4	CASSPMGANEKLFF	TGTGCCAGCAGCCCTATGGGGGCGAATGAAAAACTGTTTTTT
TRBV2	.	.	TRBJ1-1	CASSVYRGEAFF	TGTGCCAGCAGTGTTTACAGAGGTGAAGCTTTCTTT
TRBV24-1	.	TRBD1	TRBJ1-2	CATSPPGQGEEYTF	TGTGCCACCAGTCCGCCGGGACAGGGGGAAGAGTACACCTTC
TRBV7-6	.	TRBD2	TRBJ2-7	CASSLQASSGSSEQYF	TGTGCCAGCAGCTTACAAGCGAGTAGCGGGAGCTCCGAGCAGTACTTC
TRBV5-1	.	.	TRBJ1-2	CASSPGGGGYTF	TGCGCCAGTTCCCCGGGTGGGGGCGGCTACACCTTC
TRBV6-5	.	.	TRBJ1-5	CASSSSPGNQPQHF	TGTGCCAGCAGTTCGTCCCCAGGGAATCAGCCCCAGCATTTT
TRBV4-2	.	.	TRBJ2-3	CASSQDQMPRDTQYF	TGTGCCAGCAGCCAAGATCAGATGCCACGTGATACGCAGTATTTT
TRBV29-1	.	.	TRBJ2-7	CSVDISGGPDEQYF	TGCAGCGTTGATATATCCGGGGGGCCGGACGAGCAGTACTTC
TRBV30	.	TRBD2	TRBJ2-1	CAWSVPSGRTQFF	TGTGCCTGGAGTGTACCCAGCGGGAGGACCCAGTTCTTC
TRBV7-9	few	.	TRBJ2-1	CASSPNTGRGKNEQFF	TGTGCCAGCAGCCCAAATACAGGGAGAGGAAAAAATGAGCAGTTCTTC
TRBV5-1	.	.	TRBJ1-1	CASSLPAAVNTEAFF	TGCGCCAGCAGCTTGCCGGCAGCGGTTAACACTGAAGCTTTCTTT
TRBV11-3	.	.	TRBJ1-1	CASSTGRSEAFF	TGTGCCAGCAGCACAGGGCGCTCTGAAGCTTTCTTT
TRBV7-9	.	TRBD2	TRBJ2-1	CASSSLGGRRYNEQFF	TGTGCCAGCAGCTCACTGGGCGGGAGGAGATACAATGAGCAGTTCTTC
TRBV15	.	.	TRBJ2-5	CATSRDTETQYF	TGTGCCACCAGCAGAGATACCGAGACCCAGTACTTC
TRBV19	.	.	TRBJ1-5	CASRVNSNQPQHF	TGTGCCAGTCGTGTTAATAGCAATCAGCCCCAGCATTTT
TRBV9	few	TRBD1	TRBJ1-3	CASSVEGGPGGNTIYF	TGTGCCAGCAGCGTAGAAGGGGGCCCGGGAGGAAACACCATATATTTT
TRBV7-2	.	TRBD1	TRBJ1-5	CASSQGGFNQPQHF	TGTGCCAGCAGCCAGGGGGGATTCAATCAGCCCCAGCATTTT
TRBV28	.	.	TRBJ1-5	CASSLQRGRTLFLSNQPQHF	TGTGCCAGCAGTTTACAACGGGGGCGCACGCTGTTTCTTAGCAATCAGCCCCAGCATTTT
TRBV28	.	.	TRBJ2-2	CASSLDPTLTGELFF	TGTGCCAGCAGTTTAGACCCTACACTGACCGGGGAGCTGTTTTTT
TRBV9	.	TRBD2	TRBJ2-1	CASSALPSGDYNEQFF	TGTGCCAGCAGCGCCCTCCCTAGCGGGGACTACAATGAGCAGTTCTTC
TRBV7-2	.	TRBD2	TRBJ2-7	CASSLVGGGEKNF	TGTGCCAGCAGCTTAGTGGGCGGGGGGGAGAAGAACTTC
TRBV2	.	.	TRBJ1-3	CASSEKTTGNTIYF	TGTGCCAGCAGTGAGAAAACTACTGGAAACACCATATATTTT
TRBV9	.	TRBD1	TRBJ1-3	CASSTTGKGNTIYF	TGTGCCAGCAGCACGACAGGGAAAGGAAACACCATATATTTT
TRBV2	.	TRBD1	TRBJ1-6	CASSYRGLSSPLHF	TGTGCCAGCAGTTACAGGGGTTTGAGTTCACCCCTCCACTTT
TRBV28	.	.	TRBJ2-7	CASSLAGSSYEQYF	TGTGCCAGCAGTTTAGCAGGGAGCTCCTACGAGCAGTACTTC
TRBV6-1	many	.	TRBJ1-1	CASSEAGENTEAFF	TGTGCCAGCAGTGAAGCTGGGGAGAACACTGAAGCTTTCTTT
TRBV28	.	.	TRBJ1-1	CASSSGGTEAFF	TGTGCCAGCAGCTCCGGAGGGACTGAAGCTTTCTTT
TRBV6-5	few	.	TRBJ2-6	CASWDGSSGANVLTF	TGTGCCTCCTGGGACGGGAGCTCTGGGGCCAACGTCCTGACTTTC
TRBV27	.	TRBD1	TRBJ1-1	CASSLYGTGGTEAFF	TGTGCCAGCAGTTTATACGGGACAGGGGGCACTGAAGCTTTCTTT
TRBV28	.	.	TRBJ2-5	CARPLGGVRETQYF	TGTGCCAGACCCCTAGGGGGAGTGAGGGAGACCCAGTACTTC